The T cell receptor beta chain described here comes from a study of cytomegalovirus exposure and HLA in healthy donors. Researchers ran the PCR with 60 Vbeta and 13 Jbeta primers. Measured with immunoSEQ multiplex PCR; TCRdb has only the in-frame clones, and not every one. The table has 150,000 or so clones, around 79% seen once; the top ten hold less than 8.5%. The V gene's germline CDR1 is SGHRS and CDR2 YFSETQ. The CDR3 is made up of 14 amino acids. The V and J ends lost 4 bases and 4 bases respectively, with 13 bases between them. A remark on this clone: Antigen: not known.

The study, taken as a whole, reports: Beyond CMV serostatus, there was no information to go on about immune exposure. Investigators reported 150 to 200 TCR beta chains as tied to cytomegalovirus. In a later analysis, HLA-C alleles had the fewest associated TCRs, DRB1 alleles the most.

The receptor was isolated from a man under 40 in good health and CMV-seropositive. The sample taken for sequencing was PBMCs. The chain has TRBV5-1 and TRBJ2-3; D is unresolved. CDR3 in amino acids: CASSVYPPADTQYF. For the CDR3, the DNA is TGCGCCAGCAGCGTCTACCCCCCCGCAGATACGCAGTATTTT.